The 13 T cell receptor beta chains presented below share a single source sample, sequenced in a study of OX40 agonist ivuxolimab in advanced cancers. Method: immunoSEQ multiplex PCR; TCRdb's copy keeps in-frame clones and lacks some. The sample has 57,000 or so clones, approximately 81% seen once. Sequences were derived from CD4+ or CD8+ T cells sorted from blood, sampled in a trial of the OX40 agonist ivuxolimab. These receptors originate from an adult with an advanced solid tumor such as melanoma, head and neck, liver or kidney cancer.

The rearrangement uses TRBV5-4 and TRBJ1-4; TRBD1 is a possible D gene (6 bases). Trimming removed 5 bases at V and 8 bases at J, with 16 bases between. The V gene's germline CDR1 is SGHNT and CDR2 YYREEE (reference sequence). The CDR3 extends over 14 amino acids. The CDR3 region is CASSGGAVGEKLFF. The CDR3 DNA is TGTGCCAGCAGTGGGGGGGCAGTGGGAGAAAAACTGTTTTTT.

V is TRBV11-2 and J is TRBJ2-6; D perhaps matches TRBD2 (5 bases). Deletions cut 1 base from V and 2 bases from J, with 6 bases between. The CDR3 spans 15 residues. CDR1 SGHAT and CDR2 FQNNGV come from the germline V gene. CDR3 in amino acids: CASSLGGAGANVLTF. CDR3 in DNA: TGTGCCAGCAGCTTAGGGGGAGCTGGGGCCAACGTCCTGACTTTC.

The chain joins TRBV7-9 to TRBJ1-1, with no clear D. The V end lost 5 bases, the J end lost 1 base, and 11 bases lay between the germline ends. CDR3 length: 14 residues. Germline loops: CDR1 SEHNR, CDR2 FQNEAQ (reference sequence). The CDR3 spells CASSQADPNTEAFF. The CDR3 DNA is TGTGCCAGCAGCCAAGCGGACCCGAACACTGAAGCTTTCTTT.

Details on this clone: The junction shows a germline mismatch at one end, possibly a read error. The gene calls are TRBV27 and TRBJ2-7; 9 nucleotides align to TRBD1. Germline V gene lookup returns CDR1 MNHEY and CDR2 SMNVEV (reference sequence). CDR3 size: 15 residues. The CDR3 region is CASSLFGTGYYEQYF. CDR3 DNA sequence: TGTGCCAGCAGCTTATTCGGGACAGGGTACTACGAGCAGTACTTC.

This rearrangement joins TRBV4-1 to TRBJ2-7; TRBD2 agrees at 9 bases. J was trimmed by 0 bases and V by 3 bases; bases with no gene match: 9. There are 17 residues in the CDR3. The germline V gene encodes CDR1 MGHRA and CDR2 YSYEKL. CDR3 bases: TGCGCCAGCAGCCATCTTTTACCGGGACTAGCCTCCTACGAGCAGTACTTC. Its translation is CASSHLLPGLASYEQYF.

The V gene is TRBV5-6, the J gene TRBJ2-5; 7 bases are a match to TRBD2. V trimming: 2 bases; J trimming: 5 bases; junction bases outside the gene matches: 9. The CDR3 sequence is 15 residues long. Germline assignment: CDR1 SGHDT and CDR2 YYEEEE. Here the CDR3 reads CASSFVSRGRETQYF. CDR3 nucleotides: TGTGCCAGCAGCTTTGTGTCGCGGGGGAGGGAGACCCAGTACTTC.

This chain joins TRBV11-2 and TRBJ2-5; 7 nucleotides match TRBD1. V lost 5 bases and J lost 1; bases outside the gene matches: 7. Germline CDR1 reads SGHAT; CDR2 reads FQNNGV. The CDR3 spans 15 residues. In nucleotides, the CDR3 is TGTGCCAGCAGCGACGGGACAGACTTCCAAGAGACCCAGTACTTC. Encoded protein: CASSDGTDFQETQYF.

The chain employs TRBV28 and TRBJ2-3; 9 bases are shared with TRBD2. The CDR3 spans 16 residues. The V gene end was trimmed by 6 bases and the J gene end by 0 bases; junction bases not matched to a gene: 7. Germline lookup yields CDR1 MDHEN and CDR2 SYDVKM. Here the CDR3 reads CASSRAGGRSTDTQYF. The CDR3 DNA follows: TGTGCCAGCAGCAGAGCGGGAGGCCGTAGCACAGATACGCAGTATTTT.

This clone was seen a single time. V usage is TRBV27 and J usage is TRBJ2-1, with 7 bases aligning to TRBD2. Germline CDR1 MNHEY, CDR2 SMNVEV (reference sequence). This CDR3 contains 16 residues. V shed 6 bases and J 0 bases; nucleotides not matched to a gene: 8. This CDR3 reads CASRSAGGSSYNEQFF. The CDR3 nucleotides read TGTGCCAGCAGATCCGCCGGCGGGAGCTCCTACAATGAGCAGTTCTTC.

V usage is TRBV12-2 and J usage is TRBJ2-2; the table assigns TRBD2, which was not confirmed against the DNA. TRBV12-2 is recorded as a pseudogene. This CDR3 has 20 amino acids. CDR3 DNA: TGTGCAAGTCGCTTACCCCTTATCGATAGCGGGAGGCGTAATACCGGGGAGCTGTTTTTT. This translates into CASRLPLIDSGRRNTGELFF.

The V gene is TRBV6-1, the J gene TRBJ2-3; weak D call: TRBD2 (5 bases). Looked up from germline, CDR1 is MNHNS and CDR2 is SASEGT. The CDR3 extends over 13 amino acids. With 3 bases removed from V and 5 bases from J, the gap between germline ends came to 9 bases. CDR3 nucleotides: TGTGCCAGCAGTGAGGACTTTCGAGATACGCAGTATTTT. Amino acid sequence: CASSEDFRDTQYF.

This chain connects TRBV27 to TRBJ2-1; D is uncertain. The CDR3 contains 11 residues. Germline V gives CDR1 MNHEY, CDR2 SMNVEV (reference sequence). Trimming cost V 8 bases and J 4 bases, with 6 bases left between them. CDR3 amino acids: CASGPYNEQFF. CDR3 bases: TGTGCCAGCGGGCCTTACAATGAGCAGTTCTTC.

V gene TRBV5-1 combines with J gene TRBJ2-1; 11 bases map to TRBD1. The CDR3 loop spans 16 amino acids. V lost 3 bases and J lost 2; bases outside the gene matches: 4. CDR1 and CDR2 from the germline V gene are SGHRS and YFSETQ. CDR3 protein: CASSSGTGGPYNEQFF. The CDR3 coding sequence is TGCGCCAGCAGCTCTGGGACAGGGGGACCCTACAATGAGCAGTTCTTC.